Presented here are 25 T cell receptor beta chains from one specimen sequenced in a study of human T cells and chemical hapten exposure. TCRdb reprocessed the RACE reads via MiXCR and lists one record per CDR3 protein. The sample includes approximately 80,000 distinct CDR3 sequences, roughly 10% seen only once; the top ten take less than 5%. Time point specified: patch test 2, 6 weeks after DPC sensitization. Treatment defined: therapeutic diphenylcyclopropenone sensitization with weekly scalp DPC. The material sequenced was whole blood, taken in connection with sensitization to the hapten diphenylcyclopropenone (DPC). The source of these receptors is a woman in her 50s with alopecia areata. Some clones in this sample may be carry-over from other donors' samples.

This clonotype was detected only a few times. V and J are TRBV28 and TRBJ1-2; TRBD1 might be the D (6 bases). CDR3 length: 12 amino acids. The germline V gene encodes CDR1 MDHEN and CDR2 SYDVKM. V lost 7 bases and J lost 4, with 10 bases in between. The CDR3 DNA reads TGTGCCAGCAACAGGGAAAGCTATGGCTACACCTTC. Protein: CASNRESYGYTF.

The chain uses TRBV7-2 and TRBJ2-4; the match to TRBD2 covers 7 bases. J was trimmed by 5 bases and V by 4 bases; bases with no gene match: 11. Per germline, CDR1 SGHTA and CDR2 FQGNSA. This CDR3 has 16 residues. This chain's CDR3 is CASSSQTTSGENIQYF. The DNA of the CDR3 is TGTGCCAGCAGCTCCCAGACTACAAGCGGGGAAAACATTCAGTACTTC. Full variable domain (remainder filled in from reference TRBV7-2 and TRBJ2-4): GAGVSQSPSNKVTEKGKDVELRCDPISGHTALYWYRQSLGQGLEFLIYFQGNSAPDKSGLPSDRFSAERTGGSVSTLTIQRTQQEDSAVYLCASSSQTTSGENIQYFGAGTRLSVL.

This clonotype was found a few times. The chain has TRBV5-1 and TRBJ1-5; maybe TRBD1 (5 bases). Trimming removed 3 bases at V and 6 bases at J, with 16 bases between. The CDR3 spans 15 residues. Germline CDR1 reads SGHRS; CDR2 reads YFSETQ. The CDR3 DNA is TGCGCCAGCAGCTCGGGACCGCTCCGAAGTCAGCCCCAGCATTTT. It specifies CASSSGPLRSQPQHF.

In its sample, this clonotype was seen many times. The chain uses TRBV29-1 and TRBJ1-4, with 7 positions matching TRBD1. Germline V CDR1 and CDR2: SQVTM, ANQGSEA. V was clipped by 6 bases and J by 8 bases; unmatched bases: 9. The CDR3 is 13 residues long. In nucleotides, the CDR3 is TGCAGCGTAACTACAGGGGCGGGAGAAAAACTGTTTTTT. Encoded protein: CSVTTGAGEKLFF.

This clonotype came up many times. This chain joins TRBV5-1 and TRBJ1-4; 8 nucleotides match TRBD1. Trimming took 0 bases from V and 5 from J; bases not matched to a gene: 0. The germline V gene has CDR1 SGHRS and CDR2 YFSETQ. The CDR3 spans 14 residues. In nucleotides, the CDR3 is TGCGCCAGCAGCTTGGGGACAGGGAATGAAAAACTGTTTTTT. Protein product: CASSLGTGNEKLFF.

The CDR3 sequence is CASSFFSSEAFF. CDR3 DNA: TGTGCCAGCAGCTTTTTTTCGTCCGAAGCTTTCTTT. The rearrangement uses TRBV5-5 and TRBJ1-1; D uncertain. This CDR3 is 12 amino acids long. The V gene lost 2 bases and the J gene lost 8 bases, with 10 bases spanning the gap. The germline V gene has CDR1 SGHKS and CDR2 YYEKEE (reference sequence).

The rearrangement links TRBV27 to TRBJ2-5, with 11 bases aligning to TRBD2. Unmatched junction bases numbered 10, after V lost 5 bases and J lost 5 bases. CDR3 size: 16 residues. CDR1 and CDR2 (germline): MNHEY, SMNVEV (reference sequence). The CDR3: CASSPELAGVRETQYF. The CDR3 nucleotides read TGTGCCAGCAGTCCTGAACTAGCGGGAGTGAGGGAGACCCAGTACTTC.

This clonotype was picked up a small number of times. A read error may produce the germline difference seen at one junction end. V is TRBV28 and J is TRBJ2-7, with 7 nucleotides matching TRBD1. The CDR3 runs 12 residues. The V gene's germline CDR1 is MDHEN and CDR2 SYDVKM. Written as DNA, the CDR3 is TGTGCCAGCAGCTTGAGACAGGGCGTAGGAGCCTTC. This translates into CASSLRQGVGAF.

This clonotype was observed a handful of times. The CDR3 sequence is CASSQDIAGPREQYF. CDR3 DNA sequence: TGTGCCAGCAGCCAAGACATTGCGGGCCCTCGCGAGCAGTACTTC. The chain carries TRBV3-1 and TRBJ2-7, with a possible D match to TRBD2 (5 bases). The germline V gene encodes CDR1 LGHDT and CDR2 YNNKEL (reference sequence). V shed 0 bases and J shed 6 bases, with 15 bases lying between them. The CDR3 has 15 amino acids.

The sample holds many counts of this clonotype. This chain uses TRBV29-1 with TRBJ1-2; D remains unclear. The CDR3 runs to 14 residues. Trimming shortened V by 0 bases and J by 2 bases, and 10 bases separated the two germline ends. The V gene's germline CDR1 is SQVTM and CDR2 ANQGSEA. In DNA form, the CDR3 reads TGCAGCGTTGAAGATCATTCGGAGAACTATGGCTACACCTTC. This sequence encodes CSVEDHSENYGYTF.

This clonotype came up a few times. This chain's CDR3 is CASSLDELNTEAFF. The DNA for the CDR3 is TGTGCCAGCAGCTTAGACGAACTGAACACTGAAGCTTTCTTT. This chain uses TRBV7-8 with TRBJ1-1; no clear D gene. Germline CDR1 reads SGHVS; CDR2 reads FQNEAQ. With 1 base removed from V and 0 bases from J, the gap between germline ends came to 6 bases. The CDR3 is made up of 14 amino acids.

A few counts support this clonotype. The V call is TRBV28, the J call TRBJ1-1, with TRBD1 as a possible D gene (6 bases). CDR3 length: 16 amino acids. Germline-derived CDR1 and CDR2 are MDHEN and SYDVKM. V lost 3 bases and J 2 bases, leaving 16 bases between the germline ends. The CDR3 region has the DNA TGTGCCAGCAGTTTCGACAGGTGGGGGATAAACACTGAAGCTTTCTTT. It yields the protein CASSFDRWGINTEAFF.

This clonotype was detected ten times or more. This sequence joins TRBV20-1 and TRBJ2-2; D remains ambiguous. The V gene's germline CDR1 is DFQATT and CDR2 SNEGSKA (reference sequence). V was pared by 6 bases and J by 6 bases, with 14 bases between. This CDR3 comprises 13 residues. In DNA, the CDR3 is TGCAGTGCGACGGCTAATCGGGCCGGGGAGCTGTTTTTT. This codes for CSATANRAGELFF.

Turning to this clonotype: A much larger clone is a single base away; this may be a read error. The chain employs TRBV28 and TRBJ2-3; no clear D. Looked up from germline, CDR1 is MDHEN and CDR2 is SYDVKM. The CDR3 has 12 amino acids. Deletions cut 10 bases from V and 5 bases from J, with 13 bases between. Here the CDR3 reads CANRLTEDTQYF. CDR3 in DNA: TGTGCCAACAGACTGACGGAAGATACGCAGTATTTT.

The table lists this clonotype with many counts. The chain carries TRBV7-9 and TRBJ2-3, with TRBD2 matching over 10 bases. Germline trimming cut 0 bases from V and 2 bases from J; bases unmatched to any gene: 5. This CDR3 region has 17 residues. Per the germline V gene, CDR1 is SEHNR and CDR2 is FQNEAQ (reference sequence). The CDR3 DNA reads TGTGCCAGCAGCTTAGCGCGAACTAGCGGGATCACAGATACGCAGTATTTT. Translation gives CASSLARTSGITDTQYF.

This clonotype was observed a handful of times. The gene calls are TRBV29-1 and TRBJ1-2; 8 bases agree with TRBD1. This CDR3 region has 11 residues. Germline V CDR1 and CDR2: SQVTM, ANQGSEA. The CDR3 protein is CTAQGGYGYTF. For the CDR3, the DNA is TGCACCGCACAGGGGGGGTATGGCTACACCTTC.

The chain has TRBV20-1 and TRBJ1-6, with D perhaps TRBD1 (5 bases). CDR1 DFQATT and CDR2 SNEGSKA come from the germline V gene (reference sequence). The CDR3 has 13 residues. Trimming took off 3 bases at V and 7 bases at J, with 10 bases between the two ends. DNA for the CDR3: TGCAGTGCTAGCAGGGTTTTCAATTCACCCCTCCACTTT. Residues: CSASRVFNSPLHF.

This clonotype was counted between two and nine times. The V and J genes are TRBV20-1 and TRBJ1-5; D not certain. Looked up from germline, CDR1 is DFQATT and CDR2 is SNEGSKA (reference sequence). The V end was cut by 0 bases, the J end by 6 bases, with 12 bases between. This CDR3 is 14 amino acids long. The CDR3 bases are TGCAGTGCTAGAGATTCCGGTCAGCGTCAGCCCCAGCATTTT. As protein: CSARDSGQRQPQHF.

A note on this clonotype: It may be a read error: a sequence one base away is much more abundant. The CDR3 sequence is CASSQDRDYANDKLFF. CDR3 DNA sequence: TGCGCCAGCAGCCAAGACAGGGACTACGCTAATGATAAACTGTTTTTT. J is TRBJ1-4 and V is TRBV4-3, with D perhaps matching TRBD1 (5 bases). Germline lookup yields CDR1 LGHNA and CDR2 YSLEER. The CDR3 is made up of 16 amino acids.

The chain employs TRBV3-1 and TRBJ2-3; 13 nucleotides match TRBD2. The V and J ends lost 1 base and 10 bases, in that order; junction bases with no gene match: 5. CDR1 is LGHDT and CDR2 is YNNKEL in the germline V gene (reference sequence). The CDR3 covers 15 residues. The CDR3 reads CASSQGTSGSVAQYF. The CDR3 DNA follows: TGTGCCAGCAGCCAAGGGACTAGCGGGAGTGTGGCGCAGTATTTT.

This clonotype was seen ten or more times. The V and J genes are TRBV5-1 and TRBJ1-2; 8 bases are shared with TRBD1. The CDR3 runs to 13 residues. Germline V gives CDR1 SGHRS, CDR2 YFSETQ. Trimming at V came to 4 bases and at J to 5 bases, leaving 4 bases not matched to a gene. The CDR3 protein is CASSQDRAYGYTF. The DNA of the CDR3 is TGCGCCAGCAGCCAGGACAGGGCGTATGGCTACACCTTC.

This clonotype turned up a few times. The CDR3 protein is CASSLYFRTSGNTGELFF. The CDR3 nucleotides read TGTGCCAGCAGCTTGTACTTCCGTACTAGCGGAAACACCGGGGAGCTGTTTTTT. The J gene is TRBJ2-2, the V gene TRBV7-2, with 8 positions matching TRBD2. CDR3 length: 18 amino acids. J gave up 2 bases and V 3 bases, and 11 bases lay outside the gene matches. Per germline, CDR1 SGHTA and CDR2 FQGNSA.

This clonotype appeared many times. The V call is TRBV12-3 or TRBV12-4, the J call TRBJ2-5; a weak D match, TRBD2 (6 bases). CDR3 size: 16 residues. V was shortened by 1 base and J by 2 bases, with 14 bases between the two germline ends. The CDR3 region is CASSLGGAPPQETQYF. In nucleotides, the CDR3 is TGTGCCAGCAGTTTAGGCGGGGCGCCCCCTCAAGAGACCCAGTACTTC.

This clonotype was counted ten times or more. The chain links TRBV7-9 to TRBJ1-6; 9 bases are shared with TRBD1. V gave up 3 bases and J gave up 14 bases; unmatched junction bases: 5. CDR1 and CDR2 from the germline V gene are SEHNR and FQNEAQ (reference sequence). The CDR3 is 13 amino acids. CDR3 in DNA: TGTGCCAGCAGCTTGACAGGGGGAGGTACCCTCCACTTT. This translates into CASSLTGGGTLHF.

This clonotype was recorded many times. The rearrangement links TRBV11-2 to TRBJ2-5; 7 bases are shared with TRBD1. CDR3 length: 13 amino acids. CDR1 is SGHAT, CDR2 FQNNGV, per germline. V shed 5 bases and J 2 bases; nucleotides not matched to a gene: 2. The CDR3 reads CASSRGQQETQYF. DNA for the CDR3: TGTGCCAGCAGCAGGGGACAGCAAGAGACCCAGTACTTC.